The 10 T cell receptor beta chains given below trace back to one sample, sequenced in a study of PD-1 blockade in mismatch repair-deficient tumors. The protocol was immunoSEQ multiplex PCR, while the TCRdb copy is restricted to in-frame clones and leaves out a portion. The sample gives approximately 40,000 clones, 70% to 80% of which show up once; roughly 20% is in the top ten. Sequenced material: peripheral blood, taken 4 weeks after starting pembrolizumab. Receptor source: an adult with mismatch repair-deficient cancer.

This rearrangement joins TRBV30 to TRBJ2-3; D is possibly TRBD2 (6 bases). Germline CDR1 and CDR2: GTSNPN and SVGIG (reference sequence). The CDR3 is 14 amino acids. V shed 4 bases and J shed 1 base, with 12 bases lying between them. CDR3 region: CAWNGGVGTDTQYF. The CDR3 nucleotides are TGTGCCTGGAACGGGGGAGTTGGCACAGATACGCAGTATTTT.

The chain has TRBV5-4 and TRBJ2-7, with D hard to call. The germline gives CDR1 SGHNT, CDR2 YYREEE (reference sequence). This CDR3 is 14 amino acids long. Trimming removed 4 bases from V and 6 bases from J, with 17 bases in between. The CDR3 DNA sequence: TGTGCCAGCAGCCCCTCCCCTACTGGGTTCGAGCAGTACTTC. It specifies CASSPSPTGFEQYF.

This chain joins TRBV28 and TRBJ1-2, with D possibly being TRBD1 (5 bases). The germline V and J ends were trimmed by 3 bases and 7 bases, with 21 bases remaining between them. The CDR3 runs to 16 residues. Germline CDR1 is MDHEN and CDR2 is SYDVKM. The CDR3 region has the DNA TGTGCCAGCAGTTTTCGATTTGGGGGGGTCTTTACTGGCTACACCTTC. It yields the protein CASSFRFGGVFTGYTF.

The gene calls are TRBV6-6 and TRBJ2-3; D is perhaps TRBD1 or TRBD2 (5 bases each). Germline V gene sequence: CDR1 MNHNY, CDR2 SVGAGI (reference sequence). CDR3 length equals 16 residues. Trimming took off 2 bases at V and 5 bases at J, with 17 bases between the two ends. The CDR3 nucleotides are TGTGCCAGCAGTTACCCCGGCCGGGACGGACGAGATACGCAGTATTTT. Its protein is CASSYPGRDGRDTQYF.

The CDR3 is CASSPLSGALDTGELFF. The CDR3 region has the DNA TGTGCCAGCAGCCCTCTGTCTGGGGCGTTGGACACCGGGGAGCTGTTTTTT. The genes are TRBV7-3 and TRBJ2-2, with TRBD1 as a possible D gene (5 bases). Trimming took 5 bases from V and 3 from J, leaving 19 bases between them. Germline loops: CDR1 SGHTA, CDR2 FQGTGA. The CDR3 totals 17 residues.

J is TRBJ2-5 and V is TRBV7-9, with 9 bases that match TRBD1. The CDR3 sequence is 14 residues long. Germline CDR1 SEHNR, CDR2 FQNEAQ (reference sequence). J was trimmed by 2 bases and V by 4 bases; bases with no gene match: 2. The CDR3 DNA sequence: TGTGCCAGCAGCTATGACAGGGGGCAAGAGACCCAGTACTTC. Translated: CASSYDRGQETQYF.

The chain links TRBV2 to TRBJ1-3, with D unclear. The CDR3 runs 16 residues. Per germline, CDR1 SNHLY and CDR2 FYNNEI. V was shortened by 2 bases and J by 5 bases, with 16 bases between the two germline ends. The CDR3 is CASSEPDLGGRNTIYF. Written as DNA, the CDR3 is TGTGCCAGCAGTGAACCTGACCTGGGTGGTCGAAACACCATATATTTT.

The CDR3 coding sequence is TGTGCCAGCAGGAGGGACAGGGTCTCCTACGAGCAGTACTTC. Its translation: CASRRDRVSYEQYF. The chain uses TRBV6-1 and TRBJ2-7, with 9 bases identical to TRBD1. Germline loops: CDR1 MNHNS, CDR2 SASEGT. The CDR3 runs to 14 residues. V lost 6 bases, J lost 0 bases, and 3 bases stayed unmatched.

The chain joins TRBV28 to TRBJ1-2; D gene uncertain. This CDR3 contains 12 residues. CDR1 MDHEN and CDR2 SYDVKM come from the germline V gene. Trimming pared 7 bases from V and 6 bases from J, leaving 12 bases between. The CDR3 nucleotides read TGTGCCAGCAAAGGTTCGCTTGATGGCTACACCTTC. Translating it yields CASKGSLDGYTF.

This chain uses TRBV4-1 with TRBJ2-6, with D uncertain. CDR1 is MGHRA, CDR2 YSYEKL, per germline. Trimming pared 1 base from V and 0 bases from J, leaving 4 bases between. There are 15 residues in the CDR3. The CDR3 DNA follows: TGCGCCAGCAGCCAAGTCCCCTCTGGGGCCAACGTCCTGACTTTC. Protein product: CASSQVPSGANVLTF.